This TCR beta chain is from a study of shared clonotypes between healthy human individuals. Generated by immunoSEQ multiplex PCR, the TCRdb table keeps only in-frame clones and is missing some. The table records about 1.4 million clones, over 95% of them present only once. Germline loops: CDR1 SGHTA, CDR2 FQGTGA. CDR3 length equals 15 residues. Losses at the gene ends were 4 bases for V and 2 bases for J; bases not matched to a gene: 6. The TCR comes from a man aged 30-40 years in good health. Specimen: naive CD4+ T cells sorted from blood. Subset defined: CD45RA+ positively selected. V usage is TRBV7-3 and J usage is TRBJ1-1; 8 nucleotides match TRBD1. CDR3 in DNA: TGTGCCAGCAGCTCGAGGACAGGGAGAAACACTGAAGCTTTCTTT. This codes for CASSSRTGRNTEAFF. Full variable domain (remainder filled in from reference TRBV7-3 and TRBJ1-1): GAGVSQTPSNKVTEKGKYVELRCDPISGHTALYWYRQSLGQGPEFLIYFQGTGAADDSGLPNDRFFAVRPEGSVSTLKIQRTERGDSAVYLCASSSRTGRNTEAFFGQGTRLTVV.